Presented here are 9 T cell receptor beta chains from one specimen sequenced in a study of shared clonotypes between healthy human individuals. Profiled with immunoSEQ multiplex PCR; TCRdb holds only in-frame clones, not every one. The sample yields about 110,000 clones, about 63% seen once. The sample was memory CD8+ T cells sorted from blood. The sample's subset: CD45RO+ cells pooled with CCR7-negative TemRA cells. Receptors were obtained from a woman aged 30 to 39 in good health.

The CDR3, as DNA: TGCGCCAGCAACACGGGACAGGGGCCGAACGAGCAGTACTTC. This encodes CASNTGQGPNEQYF. The genes are TRBV5-1 and TRBJ2-7; 10 nucleotides agree with TRBD1. V dropped 6 bases and J dropped 5; count of bases not matched to a gene: 8. The CDR3 length is 14 residues. Per germline, CDR1 SGHRS and CDR2 YFSETQ.

The V call is TRBV18, the J call TRBJ1-4, with TRBD1 matching 9 bases. The CDR3 is 18 residues long. With 3 bases clipped from V and 0 bases from J, the junction kept 8 bases outside the gene matches. Germline CDR1 is KGHSH and CDR2 is LQKENI. Here the CDR3 reads CASSPDRGLISTNEKLFF. The CDR3 DNA sequence: TGTGCCAGCTCACCGGACAGGGGCCTAATCTCAACTAATGAAAAACTGTTTTTT.

The J gene is TRBJ2-1, the V gene TRBV25-1, with D perhaps matching TRBD2 (5 bases). Germline V gene sequence: CDR1 MGHDK, CDR2 SYGVNS. Trimming removed 7 bases from V and 3 bases from J, with 22 bases in between. This CDR3 is built from 17 residues. The CDR3 DNA reads as TGTGCCAGCACCCCCGAGGGTGTAGGGAAGGGCTACAATGAGCAGTTCTTC. This gives the protein CASTPEGVGKGYNEQFF.

This clone was seen ten or more times. This chain links TRBV25-1 with TRBJ1-1; 9 bases line up with TRBD1. The CDR3 runs to 14 residues. The J segment lost 2 bases and the V segment lost 4 bases, leaving 2 bases of the junction unmatched. Per the germline V gene, CDR1 is MGHDK and CDR2 is SYGVNS. CDR3 sequence (DNA): TGTGCCAGCAGTGTGACAGGGGGTAACACTGAAGCTTTCTTT. Residues: CASSVTGGNTEAFF.

The chain uses TRBV5-1 and TRBJ2-7, with 9 bases lining up with TRBD1. In germline, CDR1 is SGHRS, CDR2 YFSETQ. The V gene end was trimmed by 4 bases and the J gene end by 7 bases; junction bases not matched to a gene: 9. The CDR3 extends over 14 amino acids. CDR3 protein: CASSRIPDRGEQYF. As DNA, the CDR3 is TGCGCCAGCAGCCGAATCCCGGACAGGGGTGAGCAGTACTTC.

This rearrangement joins TRBV4-1 to TRBJ2-3; 8 bases agree with TRBD1. V shed 0 bases, J shed 6 bases, and the junction held 8 bases outside the gene matches. CDR3 size: 16 residues. CDR1 MGHRA and CDR2 YSYEKL come from the germline V gene. The CDR3 bases are TGCGCCAGCAGCCAAGAAGGGGCCAGGGGGCTCGATACGCAGTATTTT. It specifies CASSQEGARGLDTQYF.

The chain joins TRBV12-2 to TRBJ1-2; the D call in the table, TRBD1, was not verified against the DNA. TRBV12-2 is designated a pseudogene. This CDR3 comprises 15 residues. This chain's CDR3 is CASRARQGSSYGYTF. The CDR3 DNA follows: TGTGCAAGTCGCGCTCGACAGGGTTCGTCCTATGGCTACACCTTC.

The CDR3 is CASSSDRDYNEQFF. Here the CDR3 DNA reads TGTGCCAGCAGTTCCGACAGGGACTACAATGAGCAGTTCTTC. This chain links TRBV27 with TRBJ2-1, with 7 bases matching TRBD1. Germline-derived CDR1 and CDR2 are MNHEY and SMNVEV (reference sequence). V shed 4 bases and J 3 bases; nucleotides not matched to a gene: 3. The CDR3 extends over 14 amino acids.

The chain is built from TRBV6-1 and TRBJ1-5, with D possibly being TRBD1 (6 bases). Germline V lookup: CDR1 MNHNS, CDR2 SASEGT. Trimming left V 7 bases short and J 8 bases short, with 21 bases between. This CDR3 comprises 15 residues. As DNA, the CDR3 is TGTGCCAGCATGGCTCGGGAGGACAGCTCCGAGCCCCAGCATTTT. It translates to CASMAREDSSEPQHF.